A single sample gave rise to the 14 T cell receptor beta chains below, sequenced in a study of T cell changes during pregnancy in multiple sclerosis. The data were produced by immunoSEQ multiplex PCR, yet TCRdb's version contains in-frame clones alone and is incomplete. This table holds around 80,000 clones, about 95% found once. This specimen consisted of peripheral blood, obtained in the second trimester of pregnancy. These receptors were taken from a female donor with multiple sclerosis, enrolled in a pregnancy study.

V gene TRBV29-1 combines with J gene TRBJ2-2, with TRBD1 as a possible D gene (6 bases). The germline V and J ends were trimmed by 3 bases and 4 bases, with 12 bases remaining between them. The CDR3 consists of 14 residues. Germline-derived CDR1 and CDR2 are SQVTM and ANQGSEA. DNA of the CDR3: TGCAGCGTTGATGGTCCAGGGGTCACCGGGGAGCTGTTTTTT. The encoded protein is CSVDGPGVTGELFF.

The CDR3 spells CASSWGLGRTGELFF. For the CDR3, the DNA is TGTGCCAGTAGTTGGGGACTCGGACGCACCGGGGAGCTGTTTTTT. The chain couples TRBV19 to TRBJ2-2; D is possibly TRBD2 (6 bases). The CDR3 is made up of 15 amino acids. Germline CDR1 is LNHDA and CDR2 is SQIVND (reference sequence). Trimming shortened V by 5 bases and J by 4 bases, and 14 bases separated the two germline ends.

The chain employs TRBV6-6 and TRBJ1-1; 8 nucleotides line up with TRBD1. The CDR3 has 14 amino acids. The V segment lost 0 bases and the J segment 5 bases; nucleotides outside the gene matches: 2. Germline CDR1 reads MNHNY; CDR2 reads SVGAGI (reference sequence). CDR3 protein: CASSYSTGGTEAFF. The DNA for the CDR3 is TGTGCCAGCAGTTACTCTACAGGGGGGACTGAAGCTTTCTTT.

The rearrangement joins TRBV27 to TRBJ2-7, with D unclear. The germline V and J ends were trimmed by 3 bases and 0 bases, with 6 bases remaining between them. This CDR3 has 13 amino acids. Germline V CDR1 and CDR2: MNHEY, SMNVEV (reference sequence). CDR3 region: CASSFTSSYEQYF. Here the CDR3 DNA reads TGTGCCAGCAGTTTCACAAGCTCCTACGAGCAGTACTTC.

This chain links TRBV9 with TRBJ2-4, with 10 bases matching TRBD1. CDR3 length equals 18 residues. V shed 0 bases, J shed 1 base, and the junction held 7 bases outside the gene matches. Germline assignment: CDR1 SGDLS and CDR2 YYNGEE. The CDR3 is CASSVGDRGDLAKNIQYF. CDR3 in DNA: TGTGCCAGCAGCGTAGGGGACAGGGGAGATTTGGCCAAAAACATTCAGTACTTC.

This chain joins TRBV15 and TRBJ1-5; 7 bases line up with TRBD1. This CDR3 comprises 13 residues. After removal of 8 bases from V and 6 bases from J, the junction contained 7 bases not matched to a gene. Germline-derived CDR1 and CDR2 are LNHNV and YYDKDF (reference sequence). In DNA form, the CDR3 reads TGTGCCACCGAGGGGGCCTCTGGTCAGCCCCAGCATTTT. Its protein product is CATEGASGQPQHF.

The chain combines TRBV7-2 with TRBJ2-3; tentative D call: TRBD2 (6 bases). V lost 5 bases to trimming and J lost 8 bases, with 14 bases between them. The V gene's germline CDR1 is SGHTA and CDR2 FQGNSA. This CDR3 contains 13 residues. The CDR3 loop is CASSREGGGTQYF. CDR3 coding DNA: TGTGCCAGCAGCAGAGAGGGAGGAGGTACGCAGTATTTT.

The chain joins TRBV9 to TRBJ2-2; 9 bases fit TRBD2. V trimming: 0 bases; J trimming: 2 bases; junction bases outside the gene matches: 8. CDR3 size: 18 residues. Germline loops: CDR1 SGDLS, CDR2 YYNGEE. The CDR3 spells CASSVGSGSPFNTGELFF. The CDR3 coding sequence is TGTGCCAGCAGCGTAGGTAGCGGGAGCCCCTTTAACACCGGGGAGCTGTTTTTT.

This clone occurred once. The V call is TRBV4-1, the J call TRBJ1-4, with 8 bases that match TRBD1. The CDR3 has 13 residues. Trimming took 6 bases from V and 5 from J; bases not matched to a gene: 2. Looked up from germline, CDR1 is MGHRA and CDR2 is YSYEKL. CDR3 residues: CASRQGGNEKLFF. The CDR3 region has the DNA TGCGCCAGCAGACAGGGGGGAAATGAAAAACTGTTTTTT.

This chain connects TRBV18 to TRBJ2-1; 8 nucleotides match TRBD1. The germline V gene encodes CDR1 KGHSH and CDR2 LQKENI. Trimming took 5 bases from V and 4 from J; bases not matched to a gene: 7. CDR3 length: 15 residues. The CDR3 spells CASSSRQGSYNEQFF. The CDR3 DNA reads as TGTGCCAGCTCATCGAGACAGGGGTCGTACAATGAGCAGTTCTTC.

The rearrangement joins TRBV5-1 to TRBJ2-3, with 10 bases lining up with TRBD1. This CDR3 region has 15 residues. V dropped 3 bases and J dropped 4; count of bases not matched to a gene: 5. Germline values: CDR1 SGHRS, CDR2 YFSETQ. The CDR3 protein is CASSWGDRGPDTQYF. CDR3 DNA: TGCGCCAGCAGCTGGGGGGACAGGGGCCCAGATACGCAGTATTTT.

V is TRBV28 and J is TRBJ1-4, with 7 bases identical to TRBD1. The CDR3 is made up of 16 amino acids. The trim removed 6 bases at V and 0 bases at J, leaving 7 bases unmatched. Per germline, CDR1 MDHEN and CDR2 SYDVKM. In DNA form, the CDR3 reads TGTGCCAGCAGCTTGGGACAGCTGACAACTAATGAAAAACTGTTTTTT. This sequence encodes CASSLGQLTTNEKLFF.

This clone was recorded only once. This chain joins TRBV6-5 and TRBJ1-5, with TRBD1 identical over 7 bases. The CDR3 contains 14 residues. Germline V gives CDR1 MNHEY, CDR2 SVGAGI. Trimming removed 2 bases from V and 9 bases from J; junction bases left unmatched: 7. CDR3 nucleotides: TGTGCCAGCAGTTACGGACAGGCCGGATGGCCCCAGCATTTT. Translation: CASSYGQAGWPQHF.

The chain links TRBV4-3 to TRBJ2-3, with D perhaps matching TRBD1 (5 bases). The length of the CDR3 is 15 residues. In germline, CDR1 is LGHNA, CDR2 YSLEER. V lost 0 bases and J lost 1, with 8 bases in between. CDR3 in DNA: TGCGCCAGCAGCCAAGAGCAGGGCCGCACAGATACGCAGTATTTT. Translation: CASSQEQGRTDTQYF.